This TCR beta chain was observed in a study of OX40 agonist ivuxolimab in advanced cancers. The overall study: The patients got ivuxolimab, which is an agonistic anti-OX40 (CD134) antibody. A history of anti-PD-1, anti-PD-L1 or anti-CTLA-4 therapy was acceptable, and more than 30% had some. Study outcomes and limitations: Antigen specificity was not determined for the expanded peripheral T cells. CD8+ T cells averaged more expanded clones than CD4+.

On this clone itself: The antigen remains unidentified.

The CDR3 is 15 residues long. Germline loops: CDR1 MNHEY, CDR2 SVGAGI. V dropped 6 bases and J dropped 4; count of bases not matched to a gene: 8. Sequencing used immunoSEQ multiplex PCR; TCRdb keeps in-frame clones, though not all of them. In the table there are tens of thousands of clones, over 60% of which are singletons. The specimen comprised CD4+ or CD8+ T cells sorted from blood, sampled in a trial of the OX40 agonist ivuxolimab. The chain links TRBV6-5 to TRBJ2-1; 8 bases are shared with TRBD2. This TCR was recovered from an adult with an advanced solid tumor such as melanoma, head and neck, liver or kidney cancer. The CDR3 sequence is CASREVTSEYNEQFF. CDR3 coding DNA: TGTGCCAGCAGGGAGGTGACTAGCGAATACAATGAGCAGTTCTTC.